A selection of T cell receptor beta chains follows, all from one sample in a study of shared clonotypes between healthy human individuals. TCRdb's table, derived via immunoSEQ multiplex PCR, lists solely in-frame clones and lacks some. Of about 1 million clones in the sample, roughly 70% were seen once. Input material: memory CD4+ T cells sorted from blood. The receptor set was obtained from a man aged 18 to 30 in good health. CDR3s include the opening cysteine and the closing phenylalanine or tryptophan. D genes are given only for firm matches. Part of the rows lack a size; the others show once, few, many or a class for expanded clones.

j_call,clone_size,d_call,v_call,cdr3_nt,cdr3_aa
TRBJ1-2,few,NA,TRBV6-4,TGTGCCAGCAGTGGGGGACGAGGCGACGGCTACACCTTC,CASSGGRGDGYTF
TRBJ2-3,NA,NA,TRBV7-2,TGTGCCAGCAGCTTTGCGAGCACAGATACGCAGTATTTT,CASSFASTDTQYF
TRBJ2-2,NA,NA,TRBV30,TGTGCCTGGAGTGGGACCGGCAGGGGCACCGGGGAGCTGTTTTTT,CAWSGTGRGTGELFF
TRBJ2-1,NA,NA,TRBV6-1,TGTGCCAGCTCCGGGATTCCCTCCTACAATGAGCAGTTCTTC,CASSGIPSYNEQFF
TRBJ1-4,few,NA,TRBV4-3,TGCGCCAGCAGCCACCGACAGGCAACTAATGAAAAACTGTTTTTT,CASSHRQATNEKLFF
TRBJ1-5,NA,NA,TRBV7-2,TGTGCCAGCAAAGTTATGGGGAACAGCAATCAGCCCCAGCATTTT,CASKVMGNSNQPQHF
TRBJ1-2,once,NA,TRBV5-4,TGTGCCAGCAGCTTCACACTAACAGGGAACTATGGCTACACCTTC,CASSFTLTGNYGYTF
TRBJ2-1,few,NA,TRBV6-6,TGTGCCAGCAGTTACGAAGGGGGGAGTCCGTTCTTC,CASSYEGGSPFF
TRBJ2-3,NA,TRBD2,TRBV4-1,TGCGCCAGCAGCAATAGCGGGATATGGCAGTATTTT,CASSNSGIWQYF
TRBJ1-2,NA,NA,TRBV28,TGTGCCAGCAGTTTGACAGGCCAAAGCGGCTATGGCTACACCTTC,CASSLTGQSGYGYTF
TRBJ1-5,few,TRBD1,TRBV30,TGTGCCTGGAGTTATGGACAGGGACAAAATCAGCCCCAGCATTTT,CAWSYGQGQNQPQHF
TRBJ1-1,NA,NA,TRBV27,TGTGCCAGCAGTTCGGGAGGGCACGCTGAAGCTTTCTTT,CASSSGGHAEAFF
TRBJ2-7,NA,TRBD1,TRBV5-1,TGCGCCAGCAGCGCTCGACGGGGACAGGACCTTTCCTACGAGCAGTACTTC,CASSARRGQDLSYEQYF
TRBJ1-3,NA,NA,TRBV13,TGTGCCAGCAGCCTTTCCCAAGTTCGACAGAGCTCTGGAAACACCATATATTTT,CASSLSQVRQSSGNTIYF
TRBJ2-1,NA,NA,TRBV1,TGCACCAGCAGCCAAGTTTCTGGGACTAGCGGGGTTTTATCCTACAATGAGCAGTTCTTC,CTSSQVSGTSGVLSYNEQFF
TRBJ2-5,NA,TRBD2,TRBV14,TGTGCCAGCAGCCGGGACTACTTCCAAGAGACCCAGTACTTC,CASSRDYFQETQYF
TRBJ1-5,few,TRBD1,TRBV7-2,TGTGCCAGCAGCCGACTTGGACAGGGAAGTAATCAGCCCCAGCATTTT,CASSRLGQGSNQPQHF
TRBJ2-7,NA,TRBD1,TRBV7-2,TGTGCCAGCAGCTTATCATGGACAGGGGGCGTAGAGCAGTACTTC,CASSLSWTGGVEQYF
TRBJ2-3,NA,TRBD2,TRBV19,TGTGCCAGTCTGCGGGGATCGGGAGGCAGAGCAGATACGCAGTATTTT,CASLRGSGGRADTQYF
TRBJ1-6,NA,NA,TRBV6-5,TGTGCCAGCAGTTCGGGGGAACGACCCCTCCACTTT,CASSSGERPLHF